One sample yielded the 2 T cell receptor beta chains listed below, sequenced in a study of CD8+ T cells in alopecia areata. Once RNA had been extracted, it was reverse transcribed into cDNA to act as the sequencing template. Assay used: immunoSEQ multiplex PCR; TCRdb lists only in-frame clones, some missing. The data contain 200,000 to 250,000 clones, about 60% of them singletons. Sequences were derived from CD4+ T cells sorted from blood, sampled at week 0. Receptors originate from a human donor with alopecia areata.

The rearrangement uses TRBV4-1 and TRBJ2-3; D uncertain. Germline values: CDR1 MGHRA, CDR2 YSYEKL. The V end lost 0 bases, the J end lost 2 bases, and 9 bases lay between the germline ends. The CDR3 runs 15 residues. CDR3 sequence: CASSQDIVTTDTQYF. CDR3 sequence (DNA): TGCGCCAGCAGCCAAGATATAGTAACCACAGATACGCAGTATTTT.

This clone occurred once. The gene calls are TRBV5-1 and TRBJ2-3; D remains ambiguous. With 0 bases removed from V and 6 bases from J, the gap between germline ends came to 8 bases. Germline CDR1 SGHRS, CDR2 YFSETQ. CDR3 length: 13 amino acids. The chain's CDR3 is CASSLEVGDTQYF. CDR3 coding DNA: TGCGCCAGCAGCTTGGAGGTTGGGGATACGCAGTATTTT.